These T cell receptor beta chains were read from a single sample in a study of siplizumab effects on memory and regulatory T cells. Repertoires were generated with immunoSEQ multiplex PCR, while TCRdb's copy carries only in-frame clones and drops some. The top ten clones hold roughly a quarter of a sample with around 26,000 clones, approximately 80% of them seen once. Sequenced input: memory CD4+ T cells sorted from blood. These receptor sequences come from a human donor in good health. Each CDR3 is given with its conserved first and last residue. The order of the fields is J gene, V gene, D gene, clone size, CDR3 protein, CDR3 DNA. The D gene is left open where the match is weak. Some rows have no size entry. The others give once, few or many, or a class for an expanded clone.

TRBJ2-3 | TRBV6-5 | TRBD1 | NA | CASRSPGQAGRAQYF | TGTGCCAGCAGATCACCGGGACAGGCGGGCCGAGCGCAGTATTTT
TRBJ1-3 | TRBV21-1 | NA | NA | CATSQTSGNTIYF | TGTGCCACCTCGCAGACCTCTGGAAACACCATATATTTT
TRBJ2-1 | TRBV29-1 | TRBD2 | once | CSVGAGTSGMNEQFF | TGCAGCGTTGGGGCCGGGACTAGCGGGATGAATGAGCAGTTCTTC
TRBJ2-5 | TRBV5-4 | NA | NA | CASSSHSGQETQYF | TGTGCCAGCAGCTCCCATAGCGGCCAAGAGACCCAGTACTTC
TRBJ2-7 | TRBV28 | TRBD2 | NA | CASGRLATVGEQYF | TGTGCCAGCGGCCGACTAGCGACAGTCGGCGAGCAGTACTTC
TRBJ2-3 | TRBV9 | NA | NA | CASSRGSRTDTQYF | TGTGCCAGCAGTCGAGGGAGCCGCACAGATACGCAGTATTTT
TRBJ2-1 | TRBV6-1 | TRBD2 | NA | CASSVRGMAWFNEQFF | TGTGCCAGCAGTGTGCGGGGGATGGCTTGGTTCAATGAGCAGTTCTTC
TRBJ2-7 | TRBV28 | TRBD1 | NA | CASSLGTGQYF | TGTGCCAGCAGTTTAGGGACAGGGCAGTACTTC
TRBJ2-7 | TRBV5-4 | NA | NA | CASSLVGPHPEQYF | TGTGCCAGCAGCTTGGTCGGACCTCACCCCGAGCAGTACTTC
TRBJ1-4 | TRBV9 | TRBD1 | NA | CASSVEQGAPNEKLFF | TGTGCCAGCAGCGTAGAACAGGGGGCTCCTAATGAAAAACTGTTTTTT
TRBJ2-5 | TRBV7-2 | NA | NA | CASSPFVQETQYF | TGTGCCAGCAGCCCTTTTGTGCAAGAGACCCAGTACTTC
TRBJ2-1 | TRBV5-1 | TRBD2 | NA | CASSLIPTSGEYNEQFF | TGCGCCAGCAGCTTAATCCCGACTAGCGGGGAGTACAATGAGCAGTTCTTC
TRBJ1-1 | TRBV6-5 | NA | NA | CASRGTGEEAFF | TGTGCCAGCAGGGGGACGGGGGAAGAAGCTTTCTTT
TRBJ2-1 | TRBV7-2 | TRBD2 | few | CASSSTGLAGGNEQFF | TGTGCCAGCAGCTCTACGGGACTAGCGGGAGGGAATGAGCAGTTCTTC
TRBJ2-1 | TRBV28 | TRBD1 | NA | CASRETGNSGNEQFF | TGTGCCAGCAGAGAGACAGGGAACAGTGGCAATGAGCAGTTCTTC
TRBJ2-5 | TRBV28 | NA | NA | CASSISAETQYF | TGTGCCAGCAGCATTAGCGCGGAGACCCAGTACTTC
TRBJ2-4 | TRBV29-1 | NA | NA | CSVRLGEKSFF | TGCAGCGTTAGGTTGGGCGAGAAATCGTTCTTC
TRBJ2-5 | TRBV28 | TRBD1 | NA | CASSLGGTGEETQYF | TGTGCCAGCAGTTTAGGAGGGACAGGGGAAGAGACCCAGTACTTC
TRBJ2-5 | TRBV2 | NA | once | CASRRDHTPSQETQYF | TGTGCCAGCAGAAGGGACCACACGCCTTCGCAAGAGACCCAGTACTTC
TRBJ2-7 | TRBV7-8 | NA | NA | CASSSLTSLTFLDF | TGTGCCAGCAGCTCATTAACTAGCCTAACATTTTTGGACTTC
TRBJ2-7 | TRBV10-3 | TRBD2 | NA | CAITGGFEQYF | TGTGCCATCACCGGGGGGTTCGAGCAGTACTTC
TRBJ1-2 | TRBV6-5 | TRBD1 | few | CASSSQGGRDYGYTF | TGTGCCAGCAGTTCGCAGGGGGGCCGGGACTATGGCTACACCTTC
TRBJ2-2 | TRBV4-2 | NA | NA | CASSQETDANTGELFF | TGTGCCAGCAGCCAAGAGACAGACGCGAACACCGGGGAGCTGTTTTTT
TRBJ2-4 | TRBV25-1 | NA | NA | CASRAGTAKGIQYF | TGTGCCAGCAGAGCCGGGACCGCAAAGGGCATTCAGTACTTC
TRBJ2-5 | TRBV7-7 | TRBD1 | NA | CASSRNRGSLETQYF | TGTGCTAGCAGCCGAAACAGGGGGTCATTGGAGACCCAGTACTTC
TRBJ2-2 | TRBV6-1 | TRBD1 | NA | CASDPGGSGKLFF | TGTGCCAGCGATCCAGGGGGCTCGGGAAAGCTGTTTTTT
TRBJ1-4 | TRBV27 | TRBD1 | NA | CASSPDRINEKLFF | TGTGCCAGCAGCCCGGACAGGATCAATGAAAAACTGTTTTTT
TRBJ1-2 | TRBV19 | TRBD1 | NA | CASSITPTGLDGYTF | TGTGCCAGTAGTATAACCCCGACAGGGTTGGATGGCTACACCTTC
TRBJ2-1 | TRBV19 | NA | NA | CASRMTGLYNEQFF | TGTGCCAGCCGGATGACAGGTCTCTACAATGAGCAGTTCTTC
TRBJ2-5 | TRBV10-2 | NA | NA | CASSESIVRGGQETQYF | TGCGCCAGCAGTGAGTCGATTGTCAGGGGGGGCCAAGAGACCCAGTACTTC
TRBJ2-2 | TRBV30 | TRBD2 | NA | CAWSGTSAVGELFF | TGTGCCTGGAGTGGGACTAGCGCCGTCGGGGAGCTGTTTTTT
TRBJ2-6 | TRBV7-3 | NA | once | CASSPKTGLSGANVLTF | TGTGCCAGCAGCCCAAAGACAGGTTTGTCTGGGGCCAACGTCCTGACTTTC
TRBJ1-5 | TRBV6-4 | NA | few | CASSDDVHQPQHF | TGTGCCAGCAGTGACGACGTTCATCAGCCCCAGCATTTT